This TCR beta chain emerged from a study of blood T cell repertoires in COVID-19. Study summary: The United States, Italy and Spain provided the acute and convalescent COVID-19 samples. PBMCs, B-cell-depleted T cells, or T cells provided the cDNA or gDNA that made up the material.

The germline gives CDR1 SGHRS, CDR2 YFSETQ. The CDR3 has 14 amino acids. Trimming took 3 bases from V and 8 from J; bases not matched to a gene: 9. Original handling: Amplification from reference gene primers served as the basis for estimated nucleated cell counts. TCRdb's table, derived via immunoSEQ multiplex PCR, lists solely in-frame clones and lacks some. That table gives V, J and clone size, and the DNA gave D and trimming. The table lists roughly 64,000 clones, about 93% of them singletons. Source material: peripheral blood. This receptor was taken from a woman older than 75 with active COVID-19. The chain combines TRBV5-1 with TRBJ2-3; 7 nucleotides line up with TRBD1. DNA for the CDR3: TGCGCCAGCAGCTCCGGGACAGAAAGCGGTACGCAGTATTTT. It yields the protein CASSSGTESGTQYF.